Below are 5 T cell receptor beta chains sequenced from a single sample in a study of shared clonotypes between healthy human individuals. Produced via immunoSEQ multiplex PCR; TCRdb's table is partial and in-frame only. The sample lists about 580,000 clones, 98% occurring once. CD45RO-negative, CCR7-positively selected cells formed the naive CD8 fraction, excluding terminally differentiated effector memory CD45RA+ cells. The sequenced sample consisted of naive CD8+ T cells sorted from blood. These receptors originate from a man aged 25 to 40 in good health.

V is TRBV19 and J is TRBJ2-1; maybe TRBD2 (6 bases). CDR3 length: 14 residues. V was clipped by 3 bases and J by 5 bases, with 11 bases between them. Germline V gene lookup returns CDR1 LNHDA and CDR2 SQIVND (reference sequence). This CDR3 reads CASSIFAGHNEQFF. The CDR3 DNA sequence: TGTGCCAGTAGTATTTTTGCGGGGCACAATGAGCAGTTCTTC.

V is TRBV7-2 and J is TRBJ1-1; TRBD1 matches 10 bases. In germline, CDR1 is SGHTA, CDR2 FQGNSA. J gave up 4 bases and V 2 bases, and 7 bases lay outside the gene matches. This CDR3 is built from 16 residues. The CDR3 DNA reads TGTGCCAGCAGCTTACACCTGGGACAGGGGCGCACTGAAGCTTTCTTT. This encodes CASSLHLGQGRTEAFF.

V usage is TRBV2 and J usage is TRBJ2-7; TRBD2 matches at 7 bases. Per the germline V gene, CDR1 is SNHLY and CDR2 is FYNNEI. The CDR3 runs 12 residues. The V and J ends lost 4 bases and 6 bases, in that order; junction bases with no gene match: 3. CDR3 sequence reads: CASSGTGGEQYF. Here the CDR3 DNA reads TGTGCCAGCAGTGGGACGGGGGGCGAGCAGTACTTC.

The rearrangement links TRBV7-8 to TRBJ1-1; D is perhaps TRBD1 (6 bases). This CDR3 is 16 amino acids long. The germline V gene encodes CDR1 SGHVS and CDR2 FQNEAQ. V was cut by 4 bases and J by 3 bases, with 18 bases left in between. DNA for the CDR3: TGTGCCAGCAGCTCAAGTCAGGGGCAATTGGACACTGAAGCTTTCTTT. Protein product: CASSSSQGQLDTEAFF.

This sequence joins TRBV5-4 and TRBJ1-2; D uncertain. Trimming left V 1 base short and J 2 bases short, with 15 bases between. CDR1 SGHNT and CDR2 YYREEE come from the germline V gene (reference sequence). CDR3 length: 16 residues. The CDR3 sequence: CASSLLDRYLNYGYTF. CDR3 nucleotides: TGTGCCAGCAGCTTGCTGGACCGATACCTAAACTATGGCTACACCTTC.